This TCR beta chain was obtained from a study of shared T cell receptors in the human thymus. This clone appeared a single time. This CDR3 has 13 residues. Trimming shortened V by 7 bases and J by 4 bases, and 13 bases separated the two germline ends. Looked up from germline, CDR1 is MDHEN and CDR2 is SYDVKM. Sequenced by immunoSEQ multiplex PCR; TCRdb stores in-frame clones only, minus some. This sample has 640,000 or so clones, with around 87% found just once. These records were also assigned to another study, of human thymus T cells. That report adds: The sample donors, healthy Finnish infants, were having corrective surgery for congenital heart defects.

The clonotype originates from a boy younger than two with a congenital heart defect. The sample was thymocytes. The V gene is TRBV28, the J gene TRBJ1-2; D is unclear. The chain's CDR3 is CASTPHDSYGYTF. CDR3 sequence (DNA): TGTGCCAGCACCCCCCACGACTCCTATGGCTACACCTTC.